Listed below are T cell receptor beta chains from one sample, sequenced in a study of cytomegalovirus exposure and HLA in healthy donors. The table came from immunoSEQ multiplex PCR; TCRdb's copy has only in-frame clones and leaves some out. The sample comprises around 140,000 clones, 60% to 85% of which are singletons, and 1.1% to 1.5% rests with the top ten. Sequenced sample: PBMCs. The receptors derive from a woman aged 40 to 50 in good health and CMV-seronegative. The CDR3 runs from the conserved cysteine through the conserved F or W. The order of the fields is CDR3 DNA, CDR3 protein, D gene, J gene, clone size, V gene. D genes are given only for firm matches. Clone size, where shown, is once, few, many, or a class for clones that have expanded.

TGCAGCGTCGGGGGAGGGATCCCTGAAGCTTTCTTT CSVGGGIPEAFF NA TRBJ1-1 NA TRBV29-1
TGCGCCAGCAGCGCGGGACAGGGATACACTGAAGCTTTCTTT CASSAGQGYTEAFF TRBD1 TRBJ1-1 NA TRBV5-1
TGTGCCAGCAGGATTGTGACAGGGGCTGACTACACCATATATTTT CASRIVTGADYTIYF TRBD1 TRBJ1-3 NA TRBV28
TGTGCCAGCAGCCCCTCATCGGGACAGGGCGGCGAGCAGTACTTC CASSPSSGQGGEQYF TRBD1 TRBJ2-7 NA TRBV28
TGTGCCACCAGTTTCTCGGGGGGAGGGTATGGCTACACCTTC CATSFSGGGYGYTF NA TRBJ1-2 NA TRBV6-5
TGTGCCAGCTACAAGGCGGGGGGGCCGGAGACCCAGTACTTC CASYKAGGPETQYF TRBD2 TRBJ2-5 NA TRBV27
TGCGCCAGCAGCTCAAACAGGGGACTGAACACCGGGGAGCTGTTTTTT CASSSNRGLNTGELFF NA TRBJ2-2 NA TRBV5-1
TGCGCCAGCAGCCAAGAGCCTCCAGGAGGGAACACTGAAGCTTTCTTT CASSQEPPGGNTEAFF NA TRBJ1-1 NA TRBV4-3
TGTGCCAGCAGTGTTGGGGGCGCCGACTATGGCTACACCTTC CASSVGGADYGYTF NA TRBJ1-2 NA TRBV2
TGTGCCAGCAGGGGGGCGTCAAAAGGATCCTATAATTCACCCCTCCACTTT CASRGASKGSYNSPLHF NA TRBJ1-6 NA TRBV2
TGTGCCAGCAGTCTCTTTCGTGGCTACACCTTC CASSLFRGYTF NA TRBJ1-2 NA TRBV6-5
TGTGCCAGCAAGCAGGTAGCGGGGGCCACCGGGGAGCTGTTTTTT CASKQVAGATGELFF TRBD2 TRBJ2-2 NA TRBV7-9
TGTGCCGGACGGACAGGTAGCAATCAGCCCCAGCATTTT CAGRTGSNQPQHF TRBD1 TRBJ1-5 NA TRBV28
TGTGCCAGCAGCCACAGGGGCTCGTACGAGCAGTACTTC CASSHRGSYEQYF TRBD1 TRBJ2-7 NA TRBV5-6
TGTGCCAGCAGTGAAGTGGGGGTGCGGGGGAGCTCCTACAATGAGCAGTTCTTC CASSEVGVRGSSYNEQFF TRBD2 TRBJ2-1 NA TRBV6-1
TGTGCCAGCAGCTTAGGTCCAGCGGGGGTAAATGAGCAGTTCTTC CASSLGPAGVNEQFF TRBD2 TRBJ2-1 NA TRBV7-6
TGTGCCAGCCACACCGGGACAGGGGCCACTGAAGCTTTCTTT CASHTGTGATEAFF TRBD1 TRBJ1-1 NA TRBV6-5
TGTGCCAGCAGTGACAGGGGTTACACTGAAGCTTTCTTT CASSDRGYTEAFF NA TRBJ1-1 NA TRBV6-1
TGTGCCTGGAGGGATGGTGCGACAGCCGTTAATCAGCCCCAGCATTTT CAWRDGATAVNQPQHF NA TRBJ1-5 once TRBV30
TGTGCCAGCAGCCAGGGGGGGACAGGGGTTGAAAAACTGTTTTTT CASSQGGTGVEKLFF TRBD1 TRBJ1-4 NA TRBV7-7
TGTGCCAGCAGCTCTCAACGGCGGGGGCTCCAAGAGACCCAGTACTTC CASSSQRRGLQETQYF NA TRBJ2-5 few TRBV27
TGTGCCATCAGTGAGTCGGTTAGCGGGGGGTCCCAGTTCTTC CAISESVSGGSQFF TRBD2 TRBJ2-1 NA TRBV10-3
TGTGCCAGCAGCCAAGTCGGAGGGGTCGGAGGAAACACCATATATTTT CASSQVGGVGGNTIYF NA TRBJ1-3 NA TRBV14
TGTGCCAGTAGACCCCTTTTCAGGGGGCAGAACACTGAAGCTTTCTTT CASRPLFRGQNTEAFF TRBD1 TRBJ1-1 NA TRBV19
TGTGCCAGCAATGGGCAGGGGCGTAACGGGGAGCTGTTTTTT CASNGQGRNGELFF NA TRBJ2-2 NA TRBV28
TGTGCCAGCGGACGGACAGGCGGGCGGTACGAGCAGTACTTC CASGRTGGRYEQYF TRBD1 TRBJ2-7 NA TRBV2
TGTGCCAGCAGTTACAGATACAGGGGGCTCGATGAAAAACTGTTTTTT CASSYRYRGLDEKLFF TRBD1 TRBJ1-4 NA TRBV6-5
TGTGCCAGCAGTTCCGTATCTGGGGCCAACGTCCTGACTTTC CASSSVSGANVLTF NA TRBJ2-6 NA TRBV6-5
TGTGCCAGCAGGGGAGTCTCTGGGGCCAACGTCCTGACTTTC CASRGVSGANVLTF NA TRBJ2-6 few TRBV25-1
TGCGCCAGCAGCCAAGATTCGGGTCCGGGTTTTTCACCCCTCCACTTT CASSQDSGPGFSPLHF NA TRBJ1-6 NA TRBV4-3
TGTGCCAGCCGTCCGTTACTAGCGGGATCGTCCTACGAGCAGTACTTC CASRPLLAGSSYEQYF TRBD2 TRBJ2-7 NA TRBV27
TGCAGCGCCACAGGGAAATACGAGCAGTACTTC CSATGKYEQYF NA TRBJ2-7 NA TRBV29-1
TGTGCCAGCAGTGAGGAGGGACAGGGGATTTATAGCAATCAGCCCCAGCATTTT CASSEEGQGIYSNQPQHF TRBD1 TRBJ1-5 NA TRBV2
TGTGCCAGCAGCTTAGTAGCGGGGGTGGCGCCCTACGAGCAGTACTTC CASSLVAGVAPYEQYF TRBD2 TRBJ2-7 once TRBV11-2
TGTGCCAGCAGTTGGGATTATAGCGGGGAAAATATAAATGAGCAGTTCTTC CASSWDYSGENINEQFF TRBD2 TRBJ2-1 NA TRBV27
TGTGCCAGCAGCCGGCACAGCGGGGGGCCAGGAGAGACCCAGTACTTC CASSRHSGGPGETQYF TRBD2 TRBJ2-5 NA TRBV7-9
TGTGCCAGCAGCTTACGGGCGGTGGGTTGGGAGTCGGGCACTGAAGCTTTCTTT CASSLRAVGWESGTEAFF NA TRBJ1-1 NA TRBV7-2
TGTGCCAGCAGTGGACAGCCCTACGAGCAGTACTTC CASSGQPYEQYF NA TRBJ2-7 NA TRBV6-6
TGTGCCACTTTACAGGGATACGAGCAGTACTTC CATLQGYEQYF NA TRBJ2-7 NA TRBV10-3
TGTGCCAGCAGCCCAGAGGGGGTTTTGAACACTGAAGCTTTCTTT CASSPEGVLNTEAFF NA TRBJ1-1 once TRBV7-9
TGTTCCAGCAGTTCATACAGTTACGAGCAGTACTTC CSSSSYSYEQYF NA TRBJ2-7 NA TRBV7-9
TGTGCCAGCCGCGAGGGAGCAACTAATGAAAAACTGTTTTTT CASREGATNEKLFF NA TRBJ1-4 NA TRBV2
TGCAGCGTTGCAGGAGCGGGGGGCGGAAATACGCAGTATTTT CSVAGAGGGNTQYF TRBD2 TRBJ2-3 NA TRBV29-1
TGCGCCAGCAGCCCCGGGACAGGGGACTACGAGCAGTACTTC CASSPGTGDYEQYF TRBD1 TRBJ2-7 NA TRBV5-1
TGTGCCAGCGACCTACACAGGGACACTGAAGCTTTCTTT CASDLHRDTEAFF NA TRBJ1-1 NA TRBV6-6
TGTGCCAGCAGCTTATATGACAGAGAAGGAAACACCATATATTTT CASSLYDREGNTIYF NA TRBJ1-3 NA TRBV7-8
TGTGCCCGCAGTGGTGAGGGTCCTGGCTACACCTTC CARSGEGPGYTF NA TRBJ1-2 NA TRBV2
TGTGCCAGCAGTTTACAGGGTAACTATGGCTACACCTTC CASSLQGNYGYTF NA TRBJ1-2 NA TRBV27
TGTGCCAGCAGTGTGAGGGGGGGCATCGAGACCCAGTACTTC CASSVRGGIETQYF NA TRBJ2-5 NA TRBV6-1
TGTGCCAGCAGCTCACCGGGACAGCCCTATGGCTACACCTTC CASSSPGQPYGYTF TRBD1 TRBJ1-2 NA TRBV5-4
TGTGCCAGCAGCTCCACAGGGTTAATCGACGAGCAGTACTTC CASSSTGLIDEQYF NA TRBJ2-7 NA TRBV13
TGTGCCAGCAGTGAACTAGGGCAGGGAAAGGGCTACACCTTC CASSELGQGKGYTF NA TRBJ1-2 NA TRBV2
TGTGCCAGCAGCTTAGCGACAGGAAACACCATATATTTT CASSLATGNTIYF NA TRBJ1-3 NA TRBV11-2
TGTGCCAGCATGGTGGAGTCGTCGAACACTGAAGCTTTCTTT CASMVESSNTEAFF NA TRBJ1-1 NA TRBV2
TGCAGTGCATCAGGACAAGGCTACACCTTC CSASGQGYTF NA TRBJ1-2 NA TRBV20-1
TGTGCCAGCAGCTTAGAGGCCGGCGGCCAGACCCAGTACTTC CASSLEAGGQTQYF NA TRBJ2-5 NA TRBV7-9
TGTGCCAGTAGTACAAGTAGGGGGCAGGGAAATCAGCCCCAGCATTTT CASSTSRGQGNQPQHF TRBD1 TRBJ1-5 NA TRBV19
TGTGCCAGCAGCTTTGGGTGGGGGGATGAAAAACTGTTTTTT CASSFGWGDEKLFF NA TRBJ1-4 NA TRBV11-2
TGTGCCAGCTTTAGGGGGATCGATGCTTTCTTT CASFRGIDAFF NA TRBJ1-1 NA TRBV2